This TCR beta chain emerged from a study of blood T cells in healthy people across ages. Whole-study results and caveats: Per-million-T-cell TCR beta diversity fell roughly linearly with age.

The authors ran a second PCR of 7 to 11 cycles using a sample-barcoded 5' primer and a J-beta primer mix. TCRdb used MiXCR to reprocess the 5' RACE reads, holding one entry per CDR3 protein. This sample has 750,000 to 1,000,000 distinct CDR3 sequences, with almost 30% found just once. This clonotype has only a few counts. The antigen is undetermined. The V gene end was trimmed by 1 base and the J gene end by 5 bases; junction bases not matched to a gene: 3. Germline V gene sequence: CDR1 SGDLS, CDR2 YYNGEE. CDR3 length equals 15 residues. These data also featured in a second study, about T cells of mothers and their children.

The sequence was collected from a middle-aged woman in good health. The chain has TRBV9 and TRBJ2-5; the match to TRBD2 covers 12 bases. The material sequenced was blood. CDR3 in amino acids: CASSVSLAGGETQYF. In DNA, the CDR3 is TGTGCCAGCAGCGTATCCCTAGCGGGGGGGGAGACCCAGTACTTC.